This TCR beta chain appears in the sequencing data of a study of cytomegalovirus exposure and HLA in healthy donors. Healthy bone marrow donors made up the donor group. PCR amplification relied on 60 Vbeta primers (plus 13 Jbeta primers). Profiled with immunoSEQ multiplex PCR; TCRdb holds only in-frame clones, not every one. Seen here are some 150,000 clones, around three quarters observed once, and the top ten hold under 2.5%. Turning to this clone: Its antigen is not identified.

J was trimmed by 5 bases and V by 3 bases; bases with no gene match: 9. The CDR3 runs 17 residues. The germline gives CDR1 SGHNT, CDR2 YYREEE (reference sequence). General study results and limits: It was taken for granted in presence/absence analyses that sequencing depth across donors was roughly uniform. Analyzed later, most CMV-associated TCR beta chains appeared HLA-restricted.

This chain links TRBV5-4 with TRBJ2-5, with 14 bases that match TRBD2. This TCR derives from a man aged 40-50 years in good health and CMV-seronegative. Sequencing was done on a sample of PBMCs. CDR3 DNA sequence: TGTGCCAGCAGCTCCCCGACTAGCGGGAGGGCTGCGGAGACCCAGTACTTC. The encoded protein is CASSSPTSGRAAETQYF. Together with reference TRBV5-4 and TRBJ2-5, the CDR3 gives the full variable domain: ETGVTQSPTHLIKTRGQQVTLRCSSQSGHNTVSWYQQALGQGPQFIFQYYREEENGRGNFPPRFSGLQFPNYSSELNVNALELDDSALYLCASSSPTSGRAAETQYFGPGTRLLVL.